This T cell receptor (beta chain) originates from a study of blood T cells in healthy people across ages. Overall study results and limits: For the donors, CMV status was unknown and possibly confounded expanded clonotype changes.

Germline CDR1 is SEHNR and CDR2 is FQNEAQ (reference sequence). Trimming stripped 8 bases from V and 5 bases from J, with 7 bases between. The CDR3 has 11 residues. Using a J-beta primer mix together with a sample-barcoded 5' primer, a second PCR was run for roughly 6 to 12 cycles. A template-switch adaptor containing 12 random nucleotides labeled each cDNA molecule. One entry per CDR3 protein results from TCRdb running MiXCR on the 5' RACE reads. The profile shows some 780,000 distinct CDR3 sequences, roughly 56% of them singletons. Ten or more counts support this clonotype. The antigen remains unidentified.

Specimen: blood. The TCR sequence derives from a man aged 35-49 years in good health. V is TRBV7-9 and J is TRBJ1-5; D not certain. The CDR3 sequence: CASGYDQPQHF. The CDR3 nucleotides read TGTGCCAGCGGATATGATCAGCCCCAGCATTTT.